This T cell receptor (beta chain) derives from a study of T cell responses to AZD1222 COVID-19 vaccine. In germline, CDR1 is ENHRY, CDR2 SYGVKD. The CDR3 is 14 amino acids. The V gene end was trimmed by 8 bases and the J gene end by 5 bases; junction bases not matched to a gene: 10. This table comes from immunoSEQ multiplex PCR, and its TCRdb copy is limited to in-frame clones, with some not included. This sample has under 150,000 clones, with over 90% found just once. The study, taken as a whole, reports: CD4 TCRs associated with vaccination spanned spike, dominating at 160-218 and 743-854. Spike-specific TCR breadth and depth were elevated following two AZD1222 doses.

As concerns this clone: Its antigen is currently unknown.

The specimen was peripheral blood, collected on day 0 of AZD1222 vaccination. The chain employs TRBV10-3 and TRBJ2-5; 8 bases map to TRBD1. The TCR comes from an adult in good health. The CDR3 protein is CAIRRTGTDETQYF. The CDR3 DNA is TGTGCCATCCGCCGGACAGGGACCGATGAGACCCAGTACTTC.